This T cell receptor beta chain was identified in a study of T cells in narcolepsy. Study-level results: Healthy controls reportedly lacked the autoreactive clonotypes serially found in patients' blood. Autoreactive clone sequences were missing from some blood memory CD4+ repertoires. Autoreactive HCRT-specific and TRIB2-specific clonotypes were marked in same-patient CSF-versus-blood CD4+ comparisons.

The CDR3 has 14 residues. Germline V gene lookup returns CDR1 SNHLY and CDR2 FYNNEI. V shed 9 bases and J shed 2 bases, with 14 bases lying between them. Data came from immunoSEQ multiplex PCR; TCRdb stores just in-frame clones and leaves some out. The sample comprises roughly 23,000 clones, 81% of which are singletons, and around 4% rests with the top ten. This clone showed up just a few times. Its matching antigen is unknown. This chain links TRBV2 with TRBJ2-4, with D unclear. The source is a human donor in good health. The sequenced material came from memory (CD45RA-) CD4+ T cells from blood. The CDR3 reads CASCDSLTKNIQYF. CDR3 sequence (DNA): TGTGCCAGTTGTGATAGTCTAACCAAAAACATTCAGTACTTC.